A single sample gave rise to the 18 T cell receptor beta chains below, sequenced in a study of shared clonotypes between healthy human individuals. The method was immunoSEQ multiplex PCR; TCRdb's version includes in-frame clones alone and lacks a portion of them. Of around 350,000 clones listed, more than 60% are singletons. The sample was memory CD4+ T cells sorted from blood. Sample subset: CD45RA-negative fraction. The receptors come from a man between 25 and 39 years old in good health.

The chain recombines TRBV27 with TRBJ2-3; a possible D gene is TRBD2 (6 bases). With 10 bases removed from V and 3 bases from J, the gap between germline ends came to 23 bases. Germline CDR1 reads MNHEY; CDR2 reads SMNVEV (reference sequence). This CDR3 contains 16 residues. As DNA, the CDR3 is TGTGCCACCTCATCGGGCGCGGGAATGGTTACAGATACGCAGTATTTT. Translating gives CATSSGAGMVTDTQYF.

J is TRBJ1-5 and V is TRBV27; TRBD1 matches at 7 bases. Germline assignment: CDR1 MNHEY and CDR2 SMNVEV (reference sequence). V gave up 6 bases and J gave up 3 bases; unmatched junction bases: 5. This CDR3 is 14 amino acids long. CDR3 sequence (DNA): TGTGCCAGCAGACGGACAGGTCCCAATCAGCCCCAGCATTTT. It specifies CASRRTGPNQPQHF.

The table lists this clone with a few counts. The chain couples TRBV10-2 to TRBJ2-7, with D possibly TRBD1 on 6 matching bases. CDR1 WSHSY and CDR2 SAAADI come from the germline V gene. The CDR3 is made up of 14 amino acids. Trimming cost V 2 bases and J 3 bases, with 11 bases left between them. CDR3 amino acids: CASSEPGTNYEQYF. The CDR3 DNA is TGCGCCAGCAGTGAGCCGGGGACAAACTACGAGCAGTACTTC.

This chain uses TRBV5-1 with TRBJ1-4, with D possibly being TRBD1 (5 bases). Trimming removed 1 base from V and 0 bases from J, with 10 bases in between. The CDR3 has 16 amino acids. CDR1 SGHRS and CDR2 YFSETQ come from the germline V gene. Written as DNA, the CDR3 is TGCGCCAGCAGCTTGTTGGGGACCGCAACTAATGAAAAACTGTTTTTT. Translating gives CASSLLGTATNEKLFF.

This sequence joins TRBV28 and TRBJ1-2; D is unresolved. The V gene lost 7 bases and the J gene lost 6 bases, with 15 bases spanning the gap. CDR3 length: 13 residues. CDR1 and CDR2 from the germline V gene are MDHEN and SYDVKM. The CDR3 sequence: CASIGRGFDGYTF. For the CDR3, the DNA is TGTGCCAGCATAGGTAGAGGGTTCGATGGCTACACCTTC.

V is TRBV7-6 and J is TRBJ2-5, with D unresolved. Trimming shortened V by 0 bases and J by 1 base, and 9 bases separated the two germline ends. This CDR3 has 15 residues. CDR1 is SGHVS, CDR2 FNYEAQ, per germline. For the CDR3, the DNA is TGTGCCAGCAGCTTAGCTAGGCCCTCCCAAGAGACCCAGTACTTC. Protein: CASSLARPSQETQYF.

This clone has only one observation. The chain joins TRBV11-2 to TRBJ2-5; perhaps TRBD2 as D (6 bases). Trimming shortened V by 4 bases and J by 4 bases, and 10 bases separated the two germline ends. CDR1 and CDR2 (germline): SGHAT, FQNNGV. There are 13 residues in the CDR3. CDR3 residues: CASSWGVRETQYF. The CDR3 bases are TGTGCCAGCAGCTGGGGGGTGCGAGAGACCCAGTACTTC.

V and J are TRBV10-3 and TRBJ1-5, with D maybe TRBD1 (6 bases). The germline V gene encodes CDR1 ENHRY and CDR2 SYGVKD. V was trimmed by 4 bases and J by 3 bases, leaving 7 bases between them. The CDR3 spans 13 residues. CDR3 residues: CAISGTDNQPQHF. The DNA of the CDR3 is TGTGCCATCAGTGGGACAGACAATCAGCCCCAGCATTTT.

Turning to this clone: This sample includes further DNA sequences coding for the same CDR3. The chain links TRBV2 to TRBJ2-7; D unresolved. Trimming left V 10 bases short and J 5 bases short, with 12 bases between. The CDR3 is 11 residues long. Per germline, CDR1 SNHLY and CDR2 FYNNEI. This CDR3 reads CAISPSHEQYF. CDR3 nucleotide sequence: TGTGCCATTAGCCCGTCCCACGAGCAGTACTTC.

J is TRBJ2-7 and V is TRBV18; TRBD2 agrees at 9 bases. V dropped 4 bases and J dropped 2; count of bases not matched to a gene: 9. This CDR3 has 16 residues. Germline assignment: CDR1 KGHSH and CDR2 LQKENI. The CDR3 DNA sequence: TGTGCCAGCTCACTGGCTAGCGGGAAATACACCTACGAGCAGTACTTC. It is translated as CASSLASGKYTYEQYF.

CDR3 sequence: CASSTPRRRGQTGELFF. The CDR3 coding sequence is TGTGCCAGCAGCACCCCCCGGAGGAGGGGGCAGACCGGGGAGCTGTTTTTT. The rearrangement joins TRBV11-2 to TRBJ2-2; D may be TRBD1 (7 bases). Germline V gives CDR1 SGHAT, CDR2 FQNNGV. The CDR3 has 17 residues. Trimming removed 5 bases at V and 5 bases at J, with 21 bases between.

This clone occurred a few times. The chain uses TRBV20-1 and TRBJ2-1; 7 bases fit TRBD2. This CDR3 region has 11 residues. CDR1 is DFQATT, CDR2 SNEGSKA, per germline (reference sequence). With 7 bases clipped from V and 5 bases from J, the junction kept 2 bases outside the gene matches. Written as DNA, the CDR3 is TGCAGTGAGGGAGGGAACAATGAGCAGTTCTTC. Its translation: CSEGGNNEQFF.

This chain connects TRBV6-4 to TRBJ2-3, with TRBD2 matching over 8 bases. V trimming: 3 bases; J trimming: 8 bases; junction bases outside the gene matches: 4. Germline assignment: CDR1 MRHNA and CDR2 SNTAGT. The CDR3 totals 13 residues. The CDR3 is CASSEWAGGTQYF. CDR3 DNA: TGTGCCAGCAGTGAGTGGGCGGGAGGTACGCAGTATTTT.

The J gene is TRBJ2-3, the V gene TRBV25-1; 9 positions match TRBD1. With 3 bases clipped from V and 0 bases from J, the junction kept 7 bases outside the gene matches. The CDR3 is made up of 17 amino acids. Germline CDR1 and CDR2: MGHDK and SYGVNS. The CDR3 DNA follows: TGTGCCAGCAGTGATCCGACCGGACAGGGGAGCACAGATACGCAGTATTTT. This encodes CASSDPTGQGSTDTQYF.

The sample holds a few counts of this clone. The chain's CDR3 is CAWSPQGGKNIQYF. The CDR3 coding sequence is TGTGCCTGGAGTCCACAGGGGGGGAAAAACATTCAGTACTTC. The chain employs TRBV30 and TRBJ2-4, with a tentative D call TRBD1 (8 bases). Trimming shortened V by 2 bases and J by 4 bases, and 12 bases separated the two germline ends. The CDR3 extends over 14 amino acids. Germline-derived CDR1 and CDR2 are GTSNPN and SVGIG (reference sequence).

This clone was seen once. This chain joins TRBV19 and TRBJ1-4, with 9 nucleotides matching TRBD1. CDR3 length equals 15 residues. Germline V gives CDR1 LNHDA, CDR2 SQIVND (reference sequence). Losses at the gene ends were 3 bases for V and 7 bases for J; bases not matched to a gene: 6. CDR3 in DNA: TGTGCCAGTAGTATTGGGACAGGGAGGGTTGAAAAACTGTTTTTT. Its translation is CASSIGTGRVEKLFF.

V usage is TRBV5-6 and J usage is TRBJ2-3; possibly TRBD1 or TRBD2 for D (6 bases each). Germline V gives CDR1 SGHDT, CDR2 YYEEEE. This CDR3 is built from 13 residues. Between the trimmed V and J ends, which lost 4 bases and 4 bases, there was a span of 10 bases. CDR3 in amino acids: CASSRGDSDTQYF. The DNA of the CDR3 is TGTGCCAGCAGCAGGGGGGATTCAGATACGCAGTATTTT.

This clone appeared a few times. V gene TRBV27 combines with J gene TRBJ1-6; no firm D call. The CDR3 totals 15 residues. V dropped 5 bases and J dropped 13 bases, with 21 bases sitting between them. Germline V gives CDR1 MNHEY, CDR2 SMNVEV (reference sequence). As DNA, the CDR3 is TGTGCCAGCAGTCCCCCCCGGGAGCGGGGTTTGCCCCTCCACTTT. Encoded protein: CASSPPRERGLPLHF.